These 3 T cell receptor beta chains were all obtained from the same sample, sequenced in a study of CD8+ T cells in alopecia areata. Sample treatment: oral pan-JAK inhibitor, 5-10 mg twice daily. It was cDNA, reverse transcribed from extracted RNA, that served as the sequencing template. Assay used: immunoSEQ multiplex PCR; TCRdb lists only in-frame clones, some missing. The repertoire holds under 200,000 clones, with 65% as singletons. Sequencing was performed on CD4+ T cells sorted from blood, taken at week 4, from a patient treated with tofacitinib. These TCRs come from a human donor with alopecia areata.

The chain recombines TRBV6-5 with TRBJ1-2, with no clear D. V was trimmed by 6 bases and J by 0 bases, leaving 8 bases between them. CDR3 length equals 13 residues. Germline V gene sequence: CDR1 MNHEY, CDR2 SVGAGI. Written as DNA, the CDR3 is TGTGCCAGCAGGCGCGGTACTAACTATGGCTACACCTTC. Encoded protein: CASRRGTNYGYTF.

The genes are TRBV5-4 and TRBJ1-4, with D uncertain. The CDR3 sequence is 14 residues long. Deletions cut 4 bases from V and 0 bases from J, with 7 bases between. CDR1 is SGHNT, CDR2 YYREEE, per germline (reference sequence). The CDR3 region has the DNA TGTGCCAGCAGCCTCGGGACAACTAATGAAAAACTGTTTTTT. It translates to CASSLGTTNEKLFF.

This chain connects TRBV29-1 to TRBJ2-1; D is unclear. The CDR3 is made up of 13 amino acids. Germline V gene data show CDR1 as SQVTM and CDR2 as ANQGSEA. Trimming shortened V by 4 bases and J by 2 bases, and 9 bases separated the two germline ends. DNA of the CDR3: TGCAGCGTTGCCCTCCCCGCCTACAATGAGCAGTTCTTC. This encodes CSVALPAYNEQFF.